Listed below are T cell receptor beta chains from one sample, sequenced in a study of blood T cell repertoires in COVID-19. Profiled with immunoSEQ multiplex PCR; TCRdb holds only in-frame clones, not every one. Of approximately 110,000 clones listed, 60% to 85% are singletons. Sequenced material: peripheral blood. The receptors were gathered from a human donor with acute or convalescent COVID-19. The donor label of this sample is uncertain. Each CDR3 is given with its conserved first and last residue. Fields, in order: V gene, J gene, D gene, clone size, CDR3 protein, CDR3 DNA. D genes are given only for firm matches. The size of a clone is reported for some rows only, either as once, few or many, or as a class for expanded clones.

TRBV15	TRBJ2-2	.	.	CATSRIQGYTGELFF	TGTGCCACCAGCAGGATACAGGGATACACCGGGGAGCTGTTTTTT
TRBV19	TRBJ1-2	.	.	CASSIRPGYYGYTF	TGTGCCAGTAGTATAAGACCAGGGTACTATGGCTACACCTTC
TRBV20-1	TRBJ2-5	.	.	CSARHVETQYF	TGCAGTGCTAGACATGTCGAGACCCAGTACTTC
TRBV5-1	TRBJ1-2	TRBD1	.	CASRSNRGGYGYTF	TGCGCCAGCAGGTCCAACAGGGGCGGCTATGGCTACACCTTC
TRBV30	TRBJ1-3	.	once	CAWSSDRHSGNTIYF	TGTGCCTGGAGTAGCGACAGGCACTCTGGAAACACCATATATTTT
TRBV7-8	TRBJ2-2	.	once	CASSRTWTGELFF	TGTGCCAGCAGCCGGACTTGGACCGGGGAGCTGTTTTTT
TRBV10-2	TRBJ1-6	.	once	CASSEGDSYNSPLHF	TGCGCCAGCAGTGAGGGAGACTCCTATAATTCACCCCTCCACTTT
TRBV3-1/TRBV3-2	TRBJ1-3	.	few	CASSSPARVSGNTIYF	TGTGCCAGCAGCAGCCCTGCCAGGGTCTCCGGAAACACCATATATTTT
TRBV18	TRBJ1-1	TRBD1	.	CASSPYRGQGNTEAFF	TGTGCCAGCTCACCTTATCGCGGACAGGGGAACACTGAAGCTTTCTTT
TRBV28	TRBJ2-5	TRBD2	.	CASSSAGGRETQYF	TGTGCCAGCAGTTCCGCGGGGGGGAGAGAGACCCAGTACTTC
TRBV19	TRBJ2-1	.	.	CASSEPGYFNNEQFF	TGTGCCAGTAGTGAGCCGGGTTACTTCAACAATGAGCAGTTCTTC
TRBV6-1	TRBJ1-2	TRBD1	.	CASSARRDRGYYGYTF	TGTGCCAGCAGTGCCCGGCGGGACAGGGGATACTATGGCTACACCTTC
TRBV7-9	TRBJ2-2	TRBD2	.	CASSLRGGLAMNTGELFF	TGTGCCAGCAGCTTAAGAGGGGGACTAGCGATGAACACCGGGGAGCTGTTTTTT
TRBV5-3	TRBJ2-7	TRBD1	.	CARSTRDSPFSCEQYF	TGTGCCAGAAGCACCCGGGACAGCCCGTTCTCATGCGAGCAGTACTTC
TRBV11-2	TRBJ2-2	.	.	CASSSRGTLNTGELFF	TGTGCCAGCAGCTCTAGGGGGACCCTGAACACCGGGGAGCTGTTTTTT
TRBV29-1	TRBJ2-3	TRBD1	.	CSVEPQQGDQADTQYF	TGCAGCGTAGAGCCGCAACAGGGGGATCAAGCAGATACGCAGTATTTT
TRBV13	TRBJ2-3	TRBD1	few	CASSSRTGIHTDTQYF	TGTGCCAGCAGCTCCCGGACAGGGATCCACACAGATACGCAGTATTTT
TRBV5-1	TRBJ2-7	TRBD2	.	CASSSPGLAGGQQYF	TGCGCCAGCAGCTCTCCGGGACTAGCGGGGGGGCAGCAGTACTTC
TRBV5-1	TRBJ2-3	.	many	CASSLGQSTDTQYF	TGCGCCAGCAGCTTGGGACAGAGCACAGATACGCAGTATTTT
TRBV29-1	TRBJ1-1	.	few	CSVEEVQLATEAFF	TGCAGCGTTGAAGAGGTACAACTAGCCACTGAAGCTTTCTTT
TRBV19	TRBJ2-1	.	.	CASSISGFFYNEQFF	TGTGCCAGTAGTATCTCGGGGTTTTTCTACAATGAGCAGTTCTTC
TRBV7-9	TRBJ2-1	.	.	CASSLDVASSYNEQFF	TGTGCCAGCAGCTTAGATGTAGCGAGCTCCTACAATGAGCAGTTCTTC
TRBV19	TRBJ2-1	.	.	CASSISTRWEQFF	TGTGCCAGTAGTATCAGTACCCGCTGGGAGCAGTTCTTC
TRBV4-1	TRBJ1-2	.	once	CASSLSSDTNYGYTF	TGCGCCAGCAGCCTCTCAAGTGACACCAACTATGGCTACACCTTC
TRBV19	TRBJ1-5	.	.	CASSIGGNQPQHF	TGTGCCAGTAGTATTGGGGGGAATCAGCCCCAGCATTTT
TRBV5-1	TRBJ2-7	.	.	CASSSGSYEQYF	TGCGCCAGCAGCAGTGGTAGCTACGAGCAGTACTTC
TRBV2	TRBJ1-4	.	.	CASSETGANEKLFF	TGTGCCAGCAGTGAAACAGGAGCTAATGAAAAACTGTTTTTT
TRBV28	TRBJ1-2	.	few	CASSLDRGDGGTSGYTF	TGTGCCAGCAGTTTAGATAGGGGAGACGGCGGGACTTCTGGCTACACCTTC
TRBV13	TRBJ2-7	.	.	CASSLHYEQYF	TGTGCCAGCAGCTTACATTACGAGCAGTACTTC
TRBV6-5	TRBJ2-1	TRBD1	once	CASSSYQGARNVEQFF	TGTGCCAGCAGTTCTTACCAGGGGGCGCGCAATGTTGAGCAGTTCTTC
TRBV18	TRBJ1-2	TRBD1	.	CASSPPTGNYGYTF	TGTGCCAGCTCACCTCCGACAGGGAACTATGGCTACACCTTC
TRBV18	TRBJ1-5	TRBD1	.	CASSPRPDRANQPQHF	TGTGCCAGCTCACCACGCCCGGACAGGGCCAATCAGCCCCAGCATTTT
TRBV6-5	TRBJ2-3	.	.	CASSYSWGETDTQYF	TGTGCCAGCAGTTACTCTTGGGGGGAGACAGATACGCAGTATTTT
TRBV7-2	TRBJ2-3	TRBD2	.	CASSLGKRGGFGSTDTQYF	TGTGCCAGCAGCTTAGGGAAGCGGGGGGGCTTCGGGAGCACAGATACGCAGTATTTT
TRBV3-1/TRBV3-2	TRBJ2-3	TRBD1	.	CASSLTRGRDTQYF	TGTGCCAGCAGCCTGACCAGGGGGCGCGATACGCAGTATTTT
TRBV7-2	TRBJ2-3	.	.	CASSYPRGGVSTDTQYF	TGTGCCAGCAGCTACCCGAGGGGCGGGGTTAGCACAGATACGCAGTATTTT
TRBV4-1	TRBJ1-1	TRBD1	.	CASSIRTGRTEAFF	TGCGCCAGCAGCATTCGGACAGGACGAACTGAAGCTTTCTTT
TRBV2	TRBJ2-2	TRBD1	few	CASRGQVNTGELFF	TGTGCCAGCAGGGGACAGGTTAACACCGGGGAGCTGTTTTTT
TRBV5-1	TRBJ2-1	.	.	CASSWGIQGEQFF	TGCGCCAGCAGCTGGGGAATCCAGGGTGAGCAGTTCTTC
TRBV2	TRBJ1-1	TRBD1	.	CASRVTGETEAFF	TGTGCCAGCAGGGTAACAGGGGAAACTGAAGCTTTCTTT
TRBV7-9	TRBJ1-1	.	few	CASSLEQGMGAFF	TGTGCCAGCAGCTTAGAACAGGGTATGGGGGCTTTCTTT
TRBV2	TRBJ1-1	.	.	CASDLEGWRAEAFF	TGTGCCAGCGATCTTGAGGGGTGGAGGGCTGAAGCTTTCTTT
TRBV7-2	TRBJ1-1	.	.	CASSLSVNTEAFF	TGTGCCAGCAGCTTAAGCGTGAACACTGAAGCTTTCTTT
TRBV14	TRBJ1-2	.	.	CASSQDWQGNGYTF	TGTGCCAGCAGCCAAGATTGGCAGGGGAATGGCTACACCTTC
TRBV6-5	TRBJ2-3	TRBD1	.	CASDHRGQITDTQYF	TGTGCCAGCGATCACCGGGGACAGATCACAGATACGCAGTATTTT
TRBV7-3	TRBJ2-1	TRBD2	.	CASSLAGGGNEQFF	TGTGCCAGCAGCTTAGCGGGGGGGGGCAATGAGCAGTTCTTC
TRBV4-2	TRBJ2-2	TRBD1	once	CASSQENRGRTGELFF	TGTGCCAGCAGCCAAGAGAACAGGGGGCGCACCGGGGAGCTGTTTTTT
TRBV11-3	TRBJ2-7	TRBD1	.	CASSQGQGAYEQYF	TGTGCCAGCAGCCAAGGACAGGGGGCCTACGAGCAGTACTTC
TRBV3-1/TRBV3-2	TRBJ2-1	TRBD2	.	CASSQGTSKFF	TGTGCCAGCAGCCAAGGGACTAGCAAGTTCTTC
TRBV28	TRBJ2-5	TRBD1	.	CASSLGPDRAEETQYF	TGTGCCAGCAGTTTGGGGCCTGACAGGGCGGAAGAGACCCAGTACTTC
TRBV7-7	TRBJ2-5	TRBD1	.	CASSFGQGAPQETQYF	TGTGCCAGCAGCTTTGGACAGGGGGCTCCCCAAGAGACCCAGTACTTC
TRBV5-6	TRBJ2-3	.	.	CASSLFGNSPITDTQYF	TGTGCCAGCAGCTTGTTCGGTAATAGCCCAATCACAGATACGCAGTATTTT
TRBV7-2	TRBJ1-3	.	.	CASSLIGEGNTIYF	TGTGCCAGCAGCTTAATAGGGGAAGGAAACACCATATATTTT
TRBV5-1	TRBJ2-3	TRBD1	.	CASSLGQGPYTDTQYF	TGCGCCAGCAGCTTGGGACAGGGACCCTACACAGATACGCAGTATTTT
TRBV2	TRBJ2-7	.	once	CASSEETGGYEQYF	TGTGCCAGCAGTGAAGAGACAGGCGGTTACGAGCAGTACTTC
TRBV29-1	TRBJ1-2	TRBD1	few	CSVEDLGTGGLYYGYTF	TGCAGCGTTGAAGATCTTGGGACAGGGGGCTTATACTATGGCTACACCTTC
TRBV20-1	TRBJ2-5	TRBD2	.	CSASIQRGRPGETQYF	TGCAGTGCTAGTATACAGCGGGGGCGTCCAGGGGAGACCCAGTACTTC
TRBV12-3/TRBV12-4	TRBJ1-2	TRBD1	.	CASSSQGAGGYTF	TGTGCCAGCAGTTCCCAGGGGGCAGGTGGCTACACCTTC
TRBV24-1	TRBJ1-1	TRBD1	.	CATSAGGNTEAFF	TGTGCCACCAGTGCAGGGGGAAACACTGAAGCTTTCTTT